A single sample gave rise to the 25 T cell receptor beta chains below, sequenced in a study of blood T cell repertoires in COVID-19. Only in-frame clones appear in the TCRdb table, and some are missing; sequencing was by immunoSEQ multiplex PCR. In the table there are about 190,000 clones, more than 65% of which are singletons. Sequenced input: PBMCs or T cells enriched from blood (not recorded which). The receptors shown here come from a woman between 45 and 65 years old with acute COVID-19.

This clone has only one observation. The CDR3 bases are TGTGCCAGCAGCTCACAGGGGCGAATTGTCCGGAACACTGAAGCTTTCTTT. Translation gives CASSSQGRIVRNTEAFF. The genes are TRBV6-2 or TRBV6-3 and TRBJ1-1; TRBD1 agrees at 7 bases. Trimming cost V 6 bases and J 1 base; bases outside gene matches: 14. In germline, CDR1 is MNHEY, CDR2 SVGEGT. The length of the CDR3 is 17 residues.

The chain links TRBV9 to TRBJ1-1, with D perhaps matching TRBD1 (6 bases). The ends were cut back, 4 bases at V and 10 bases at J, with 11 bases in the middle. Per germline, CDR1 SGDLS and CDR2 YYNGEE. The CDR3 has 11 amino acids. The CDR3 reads CASSSQGRAFF. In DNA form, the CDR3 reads TGTGCCAGCAGCTCACAGGGTAGAGCTTTCTTT. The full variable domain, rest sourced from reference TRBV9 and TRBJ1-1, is DSGVTQTPKHLITATGQRVTLRCSPRSGDLSVYWYQQSLDQGLQFLIQYYNGEERAKGNILERFSAQQFPDLHSELNLSSLELGDSALYFCASSSQGRAFFGQGTRLTVV.

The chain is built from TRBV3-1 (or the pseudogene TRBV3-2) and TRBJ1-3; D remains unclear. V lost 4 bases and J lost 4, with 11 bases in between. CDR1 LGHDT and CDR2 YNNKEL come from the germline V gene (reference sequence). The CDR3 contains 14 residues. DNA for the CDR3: TGTGCCAGCAGCCCCCGAGAGTCAGGAAACACCATATATTTT. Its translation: CASSPRESGNTIYF.

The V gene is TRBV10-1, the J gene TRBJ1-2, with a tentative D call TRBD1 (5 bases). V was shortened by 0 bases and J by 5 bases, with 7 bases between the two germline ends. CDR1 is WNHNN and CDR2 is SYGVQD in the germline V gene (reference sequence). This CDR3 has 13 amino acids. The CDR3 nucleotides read TGCGCCAGCAGTGAGTCTAGACAGTATGGCTACACCTTC. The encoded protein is CASSESRQYGYTF.

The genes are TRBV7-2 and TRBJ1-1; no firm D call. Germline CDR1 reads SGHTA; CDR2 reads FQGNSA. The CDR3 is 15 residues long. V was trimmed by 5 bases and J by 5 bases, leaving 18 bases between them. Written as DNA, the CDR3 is TGTGCCAGCAGCCCCATGGGAGGTTCGGGGACTGAAGCTTTCTTT. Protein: CASSPMGGSGTEAFF.

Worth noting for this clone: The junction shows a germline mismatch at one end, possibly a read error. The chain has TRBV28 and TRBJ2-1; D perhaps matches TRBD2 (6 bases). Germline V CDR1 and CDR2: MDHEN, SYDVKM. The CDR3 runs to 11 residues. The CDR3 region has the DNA TGTGCCAGCAGTCTCCGACGGGAGCTGTTCTTC. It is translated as CASSLRRELFF.

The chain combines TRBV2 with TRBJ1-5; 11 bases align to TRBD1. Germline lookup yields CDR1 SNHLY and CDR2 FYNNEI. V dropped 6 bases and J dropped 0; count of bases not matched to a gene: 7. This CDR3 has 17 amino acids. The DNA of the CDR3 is TGTGCCAGCAGCGGACAGGGGGCAATCTATAGCAATCAGCCCCAGCATTTT. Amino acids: CASSGQGAIYSNQPQHF.

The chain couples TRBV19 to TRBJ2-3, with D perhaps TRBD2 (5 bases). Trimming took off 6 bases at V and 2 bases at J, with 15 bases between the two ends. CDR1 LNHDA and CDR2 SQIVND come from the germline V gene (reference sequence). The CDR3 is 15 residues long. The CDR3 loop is CASRLVAGYTDTQYF. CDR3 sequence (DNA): TGTGCCAGTAGATTGGTGGCGGGCTACACAGATACGCAGTATTTT.

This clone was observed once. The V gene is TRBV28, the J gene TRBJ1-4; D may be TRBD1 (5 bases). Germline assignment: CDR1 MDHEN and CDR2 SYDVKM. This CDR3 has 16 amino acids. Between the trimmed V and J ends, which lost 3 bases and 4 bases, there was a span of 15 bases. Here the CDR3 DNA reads TGTGCCAGCAGTTTGAACACGGGACTCTTTAATGAAAAACTGTTTTTT. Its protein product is CASSLNTGLFNEKLFF.

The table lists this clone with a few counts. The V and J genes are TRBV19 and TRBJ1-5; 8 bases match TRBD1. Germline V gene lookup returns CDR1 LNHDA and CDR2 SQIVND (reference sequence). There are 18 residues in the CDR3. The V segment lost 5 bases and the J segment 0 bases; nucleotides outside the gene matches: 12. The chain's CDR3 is CASSQDRVTLYSNQPQHF. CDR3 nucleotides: TGTGCCAGTAGTCAGGACAGGGTCACTCTGTATAGCAATCAGCCCCAGCATTTT.

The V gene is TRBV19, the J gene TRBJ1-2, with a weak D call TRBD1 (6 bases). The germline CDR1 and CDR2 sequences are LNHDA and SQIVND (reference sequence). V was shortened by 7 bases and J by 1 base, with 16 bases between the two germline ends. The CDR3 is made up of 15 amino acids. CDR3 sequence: CASNRKGDRNYGYTF. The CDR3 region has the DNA TGTGCCAGTAACAGAAAGGGGGATCGTAACTATGGCTACACCTTC. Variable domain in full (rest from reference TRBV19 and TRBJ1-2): DGGITQSPKYLFRKEGQNVTLSCEQNLNHDAMYWYRQDPGQGLRLIYYSQIVNDFQKGDIAEGYSVSREKKESFPLTVTSAQKNPTAFYLCASNRKGDRNYGYTFGSGTRLTVV.

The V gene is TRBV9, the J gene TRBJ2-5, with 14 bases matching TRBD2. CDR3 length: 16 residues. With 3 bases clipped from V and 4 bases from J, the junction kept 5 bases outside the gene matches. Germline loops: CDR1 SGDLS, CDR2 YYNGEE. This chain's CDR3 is CASSEGLAGDPETQYF. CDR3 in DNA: TGTGCCAGCAGCGAGGGACTAGCGGGGGACCCAGAGACCCAGTACTTC.

This CDR3 is CSARRAYEQYV. As DNA, the CDR3 is TGCAGTGCTAGACGTGCGTACGAGCAGTACGTC. The V gene is TRBV20-1, the J gene TRBJ2-7; D unresolved. CDR3 length: 11 amino acids. CDR1 DFQATT and CDR2 SNEGSKA come from the germline V gene (reference sequence). V lost 2 bases, J lost 4 bases, and 6 bases lay in between.

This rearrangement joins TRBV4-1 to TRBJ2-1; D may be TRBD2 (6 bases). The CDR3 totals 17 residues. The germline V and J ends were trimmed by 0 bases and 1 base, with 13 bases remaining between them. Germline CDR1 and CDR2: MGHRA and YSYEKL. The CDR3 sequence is CASSQESGGVSYNEQFF. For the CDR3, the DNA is TGCGCCAGCAGCCAAGAATCGGGCGGGGTTTCCTACAATGAGCAGTTCTTC.

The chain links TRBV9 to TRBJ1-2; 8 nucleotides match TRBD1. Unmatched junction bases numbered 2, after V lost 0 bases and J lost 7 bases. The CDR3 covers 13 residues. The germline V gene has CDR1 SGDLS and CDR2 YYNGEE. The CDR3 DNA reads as TGTGCCAGCAGCGTAGTAACAGGGGGTGGCTACACCTTC. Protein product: CASSVVTGGGYTF.

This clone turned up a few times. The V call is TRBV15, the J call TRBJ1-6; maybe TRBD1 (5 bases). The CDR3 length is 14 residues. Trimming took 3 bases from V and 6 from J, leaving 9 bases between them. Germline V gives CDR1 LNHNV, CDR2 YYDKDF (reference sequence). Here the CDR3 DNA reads TGTGCCACCAGCAGGGGGGGGTTTAATTCACCCCTCCACTTT. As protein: CATSRGGFNSPLHF. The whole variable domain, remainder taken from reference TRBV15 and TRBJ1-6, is DAMVIQNPRYQVTQFGKPVTLSCSQTLNHNVMYWYQQKSSQAPKLLFHYYDKDFNNEADTPDNFQSRRPNTSFCFLDIRSPGLGDTAMYLCATSRGGFNSPLHFGNGTRLTVT.

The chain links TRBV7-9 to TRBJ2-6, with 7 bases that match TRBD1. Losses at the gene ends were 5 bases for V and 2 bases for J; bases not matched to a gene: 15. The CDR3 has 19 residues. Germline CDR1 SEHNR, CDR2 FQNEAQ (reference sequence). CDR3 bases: TGTGCCAGCAGCATAAACCGGGACAGACTTTTTCCTGGGGCCAACGTCCTGACTTTC. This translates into CASSINRDRLFPGANVLTF.

The CDR3 nucleotides read TGTGCCAGTAGTACCCCCGGACAGGGACCCGGGGAGCTGTTTTTT. Translated, it gives CASSTPGQGPGELFF. The J gene is TRBJ2-2, the V gene TRBV19; TRBD1 matches at 8 bases. V lost 4 bases and J lost 6; bases outside the gene matches: 7. The germline V gene encodes CDR1 LNHDA and CDR2 SQIVND (reference sequence). CDR3 size: 15 residues.

Here the CDR3 reads CASSRLATSGGTEQFF. The CDR3 DNA reads TGCGCCAGCAGCCGCCTCGCGACTAGCGGGGGGACCGAGCAGTTCTTC. The chain is built from TRBV5-1 and TRBJ2-1; 13 positions match TRBD2. V was pared by 4 bases and J by 10 bases, with 11 bases of the junction left unmatched. CDR1 is SGHRS and CDR2 is YFSETQ in the germline V gene. The CDR3 spans 16 residues.

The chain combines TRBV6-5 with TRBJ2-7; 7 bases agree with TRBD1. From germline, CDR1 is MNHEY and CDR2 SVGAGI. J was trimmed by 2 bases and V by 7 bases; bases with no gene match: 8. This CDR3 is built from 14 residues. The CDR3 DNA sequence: TGTGCCAGCACCGGGCTCGACAGGGCCTACGAGCAGTACGTC. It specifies CASTGLDRAYEQYV.

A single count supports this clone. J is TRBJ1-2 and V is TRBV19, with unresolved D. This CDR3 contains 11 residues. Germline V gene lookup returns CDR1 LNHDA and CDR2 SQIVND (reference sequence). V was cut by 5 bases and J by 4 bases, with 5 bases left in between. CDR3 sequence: CASSVSYGYTF. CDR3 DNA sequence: TGTGCCAGTAGTGTGAGCTATGGCTACACCTTC.

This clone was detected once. Here the CDR3 DNA reads TGTGCCAGCAGCTTAGAGGCAGGGTGGGGCACCGGGGAGCTGTTTTTT. It codes for CASSLEAGWGTGELFF. The rearrangement uses TRBV7-6 and TRBJ2-2; a weak D match, TRBD1 (5 bases). Trimming took off 1 base at V and 4 bases at J, with 13 bases between the two ends. Germline assignment: CDR1 SGHVS and CDR2 FNYEAQ. The CDR3 totals 16 residues. Supplemented by reference TRBV7-6 and TRBJ2-2, the full variable domain reads GAGVSQSPRYKVTKRGQDVALRCDPISGHVSLYWYRQALGQGPEFLTYFNYEAQQDKSGLPNDRFSAERPEGSISTLTIQRTEQRDSAMYRCASSLEAGWGTGELFFGEGSRLTVL.

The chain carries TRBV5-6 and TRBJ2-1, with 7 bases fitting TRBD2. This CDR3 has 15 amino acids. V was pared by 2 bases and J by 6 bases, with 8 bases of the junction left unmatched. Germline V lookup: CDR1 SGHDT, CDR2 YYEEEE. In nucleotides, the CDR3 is TGTGCCAGCAGCTTAAAGACTAGCTGGGCCAATGAGCAGTTCTTC. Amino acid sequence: CASSLKTSWANEQFF.

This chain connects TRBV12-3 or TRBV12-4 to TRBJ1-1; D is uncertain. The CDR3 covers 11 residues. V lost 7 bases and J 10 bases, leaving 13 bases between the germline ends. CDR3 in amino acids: CASTWEGVAFF. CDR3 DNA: TGTGCCAGCACCTGGGAGGGTGTAGCTTTCTTT.

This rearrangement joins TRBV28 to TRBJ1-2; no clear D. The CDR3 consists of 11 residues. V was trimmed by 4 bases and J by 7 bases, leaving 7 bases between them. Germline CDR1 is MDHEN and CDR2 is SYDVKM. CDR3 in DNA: TGTGCCAGCAGTTCGGGAGGTGGCTACACCTTC. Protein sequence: CASSSGGGYTF.